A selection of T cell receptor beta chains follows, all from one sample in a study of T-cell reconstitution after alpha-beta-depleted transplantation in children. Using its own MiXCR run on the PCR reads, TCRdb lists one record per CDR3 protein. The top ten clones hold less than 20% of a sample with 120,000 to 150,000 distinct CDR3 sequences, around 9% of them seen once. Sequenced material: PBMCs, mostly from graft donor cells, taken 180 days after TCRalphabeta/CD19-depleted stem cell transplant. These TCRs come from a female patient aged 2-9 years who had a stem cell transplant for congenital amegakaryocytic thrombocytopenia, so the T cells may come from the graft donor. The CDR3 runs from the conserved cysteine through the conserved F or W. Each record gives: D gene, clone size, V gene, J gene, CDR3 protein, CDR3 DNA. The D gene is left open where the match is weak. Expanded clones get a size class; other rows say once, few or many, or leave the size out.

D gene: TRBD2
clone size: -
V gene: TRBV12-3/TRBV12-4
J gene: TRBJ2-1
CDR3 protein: CASSSSGRFNEQFF
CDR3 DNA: TGTGCCAGCAGCTCGAGCGGGAGGTTTAATGAGCAGTTCTTC

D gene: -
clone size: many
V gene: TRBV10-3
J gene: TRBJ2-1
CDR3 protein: CAISEPGLLNEQFF
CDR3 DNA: TGTGCCATCAGTGAACCGGGTCTATTGAATGAGCAGTTCTTC

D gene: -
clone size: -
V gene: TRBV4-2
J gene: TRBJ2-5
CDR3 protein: CASSQDEGKQETQYF
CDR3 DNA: TGTGCCAGCAGCCAAGATGAGGGCAAGCAAGAGACCCAGTACTTC

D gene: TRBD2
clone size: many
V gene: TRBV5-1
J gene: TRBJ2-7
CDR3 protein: CASALTSGSHEQYF
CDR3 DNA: TGCGCCAGCGCCTTGACTAGCGGGAGCCACGAGCAGTACTTC

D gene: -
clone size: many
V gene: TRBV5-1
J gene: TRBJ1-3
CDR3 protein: CASSFSAAGSGNTIYF
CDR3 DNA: TGCGCCAGCAGCTTTTCGGCAGCAGGCTCTGGAAACACCATATATTTT

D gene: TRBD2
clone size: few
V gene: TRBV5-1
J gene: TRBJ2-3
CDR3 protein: CASSSSGGARDTQYF
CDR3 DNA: TGCGCCAGCAGCTCAAGCGGGGGGGCGAGAGATACGCAGTATTTT

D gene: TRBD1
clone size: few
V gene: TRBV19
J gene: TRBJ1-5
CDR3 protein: CASTMGQAQNQPQHF
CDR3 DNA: TGTGCCAGTACCATGGGACAGGCACAAAATCAGCCCCAGCATTTT

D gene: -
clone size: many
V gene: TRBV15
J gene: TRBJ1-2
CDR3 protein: CATSRQGPNYGYTF
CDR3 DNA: TGTGCCACCAGCAGACAGGGGCCTAACTATGGCTACACCTTC

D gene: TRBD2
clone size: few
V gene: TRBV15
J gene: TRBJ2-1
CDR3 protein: CATSRPGGYYNEQFF
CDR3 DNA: TGTGCCACCAGCAGACCGGGAGGGTACTACAATGAGCAGTTCTTC

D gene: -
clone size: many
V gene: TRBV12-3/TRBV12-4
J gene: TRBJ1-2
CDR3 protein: CASRLFAGGYTF
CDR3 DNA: TGTGCCAGCAGACTTTTTGCGGGAGGCTACACCTTC

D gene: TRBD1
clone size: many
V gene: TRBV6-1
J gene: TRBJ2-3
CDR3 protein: CASRDRGSTDTQYF
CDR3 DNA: TGTGCCAGCAGAGACAGGGGAAGTACAGATACGCAGTATTTT

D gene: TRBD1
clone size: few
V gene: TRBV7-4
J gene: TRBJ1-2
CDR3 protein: CASSLSVGGVNYGYTF
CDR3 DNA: TGTGCCAGCAGCTTATCCGTAGGGGGCGTTAACTATGGCTACACCTTC

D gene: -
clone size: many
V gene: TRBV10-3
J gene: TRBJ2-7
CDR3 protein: CAISEMSPELYEQYF
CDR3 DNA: TGTGCCATCAGTGAGATGTCACCTGAGCTCTACGAGCAGTACTTC

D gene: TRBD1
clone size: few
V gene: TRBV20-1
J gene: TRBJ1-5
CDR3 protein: CSARAGTGREQPQHF
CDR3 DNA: TGCAGTGCTAGGGCCGGGACAGGGAGGGAACAGCCCCAGCATTTT

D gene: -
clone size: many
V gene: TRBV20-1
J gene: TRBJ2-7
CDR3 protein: CSASFRVLEQYF
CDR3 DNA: TGCAGTGCTAGTTTCAGGGTCCTCGAGCAGTACTTC

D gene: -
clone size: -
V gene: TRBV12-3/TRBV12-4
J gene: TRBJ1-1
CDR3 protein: CASTIMAGGRSTEAFF
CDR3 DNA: TGTGCCAGCACTATAATGGCGGGGGGAAGGAGCACTGAAGCTTTCTTT

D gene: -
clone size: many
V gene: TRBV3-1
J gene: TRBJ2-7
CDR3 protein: CASSQISYEQYF
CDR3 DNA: TGTGCCAGCAGCCAGATCTCCTACGAGCAGTACTTC

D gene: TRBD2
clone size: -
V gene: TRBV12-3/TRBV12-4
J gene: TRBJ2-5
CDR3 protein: CASSFKAGGRLETQYF
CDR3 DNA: TGTGCCAGCAGTTTTAAAGCGGGGGGTCGATTGGAGACCCAGTACTTC

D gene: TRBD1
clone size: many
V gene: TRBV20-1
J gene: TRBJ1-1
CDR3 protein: CSANVNPGGVFF
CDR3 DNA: TGCAGTGCTAACGTGAACCCAGGGGGGGTTTTCTTT

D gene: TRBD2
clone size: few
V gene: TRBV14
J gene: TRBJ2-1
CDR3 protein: CASSLWTSGRNEQFF
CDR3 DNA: TGTGCCAGCAGCCTATGGACTAGCGGGAGGAATGAGCAGTTCTTC

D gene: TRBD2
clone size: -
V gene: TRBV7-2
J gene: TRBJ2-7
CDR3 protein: CASSSSAGNEQYF
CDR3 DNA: TGTGCCAGCAGCTCATCAGCGGGGAACGAGCAGTACTTC

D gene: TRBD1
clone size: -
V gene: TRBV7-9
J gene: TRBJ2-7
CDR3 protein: CASSLSAGTGFPYEQYF
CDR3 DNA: TGTGCCAGCAGCTTATCTGCCGGGACAGGGTTTCCCTACGAGCAGTACTTC

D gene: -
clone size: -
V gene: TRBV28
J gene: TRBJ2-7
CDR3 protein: CASSFQAGQTSVYEQYF
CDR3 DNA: TGTGCCAGCAGTTTTCAGGCGGGACAGACCAGCGTCTACGAGCAGTACTTC

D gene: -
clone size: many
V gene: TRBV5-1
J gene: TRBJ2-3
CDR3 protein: CASSGSPGDTQYF
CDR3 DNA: TGCGCCAGCAGCGGGAGCCCCGGGGATACGCAGTATTTT

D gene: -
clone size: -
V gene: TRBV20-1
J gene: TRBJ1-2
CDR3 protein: CSAIVGTSGGYTF
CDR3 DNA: TGCAGTGCTATCGTGGGAACATCGGGAGGCTACACCTTC

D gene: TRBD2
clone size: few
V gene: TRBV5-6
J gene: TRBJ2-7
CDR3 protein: CASSRPGGEPYEQYF
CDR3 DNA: TGTGCCAGCAGTCGCCCGGGAGGGGAACCCTACGAGCAGTACTTC

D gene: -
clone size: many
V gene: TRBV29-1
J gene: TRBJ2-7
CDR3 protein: CSVDIGSGEQYF
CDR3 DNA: TGCAGCGTTGATATAGGGTCGGGGGAGCAGTACTTC

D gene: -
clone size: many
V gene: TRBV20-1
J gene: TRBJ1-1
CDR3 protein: CSASPRPDLNLEAFF
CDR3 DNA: TGCAGTGCTAGTCCCCGGCCCGACCTGAACCTTGAAGCTTTCTTT

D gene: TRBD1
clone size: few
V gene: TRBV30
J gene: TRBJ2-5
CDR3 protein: CACTGQGEETQYF
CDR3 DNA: TGTGCCTGTACAGGACAGGGAGAAGAGACCCAGTACTTC

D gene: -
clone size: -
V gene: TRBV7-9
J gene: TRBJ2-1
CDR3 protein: CASSPTTGTGEQFF
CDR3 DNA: TGTGCCAGCAGCCCAACCACAGGGACGGGTGAGCAGTTCTTC

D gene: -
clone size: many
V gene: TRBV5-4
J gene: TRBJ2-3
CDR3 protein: CASRPYQGPDTQYF
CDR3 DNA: TGTGCCAGCAGACCATATCAGGGTCCAGATACGCAGTATTTT

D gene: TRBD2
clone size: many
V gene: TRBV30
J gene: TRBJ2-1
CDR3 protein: CAWSSRLAGASCF
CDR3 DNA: TGTGCCTGGAGTTCTAGACTAGCGGGGGCCAGCTGTTTC

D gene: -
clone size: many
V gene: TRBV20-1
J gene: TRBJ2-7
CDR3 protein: CSARTDGTYEQYF
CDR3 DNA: TGCAGTGCTAGGACGGACGGTACCTACGAGCAGTACTTC

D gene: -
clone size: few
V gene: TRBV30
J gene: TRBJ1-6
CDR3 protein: CAWTGVGSPLHF
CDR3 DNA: TGTGCCTGGACAGGGGTTGGGTCACCCCTCCACTTT

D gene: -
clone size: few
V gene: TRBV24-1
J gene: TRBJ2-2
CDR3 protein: CATSDPVRSDTGELFF
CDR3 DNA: TGTGCCACCAGTGATCCCGTTCGGAGCGACACCGGGGAGCTGTTTTTT

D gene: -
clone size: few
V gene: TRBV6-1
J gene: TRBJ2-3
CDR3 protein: CASSPVKGPVLGDTQYF
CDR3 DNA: TGTGCCAGCAGCCCCGTGAAGGGGCCCGTATTGGGGGATACGCAGTATTTT

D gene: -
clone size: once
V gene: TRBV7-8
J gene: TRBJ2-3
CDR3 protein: CASSLVVWGTTRADTQYF
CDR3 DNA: TGTGCCAGCAGCTTAGTAGTCTGGGGGACCACCCGGGCGGATACGCAGTATTTT

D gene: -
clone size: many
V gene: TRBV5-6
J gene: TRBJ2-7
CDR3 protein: CASRLAGDVAYEQYF
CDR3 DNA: TGTGCCAGCAGACTAGCTGGGGATGTTGCGTACGAGCAGTACTTC

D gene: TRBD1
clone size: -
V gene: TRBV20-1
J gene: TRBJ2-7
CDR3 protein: CSATGTAYEQYF
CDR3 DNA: TGCAGTGCTACCGGGACAGCCTACGAGCAGTACTTC

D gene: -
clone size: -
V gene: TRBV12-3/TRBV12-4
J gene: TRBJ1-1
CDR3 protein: CASSFRRMNTEAFF
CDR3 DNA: TGTGCCAGCAGTTTCCGACGGATGAACACTGAAGCTTTCTTT

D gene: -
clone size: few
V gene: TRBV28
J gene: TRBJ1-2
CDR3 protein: CASSPLGNLFPSNYGYTF
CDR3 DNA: TGTGCCAGCAGCCCCCTCGGGAATTTATTCCCCTCTAACTATGGCTACACCTTC

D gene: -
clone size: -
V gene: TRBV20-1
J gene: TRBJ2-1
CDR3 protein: CSARGPTFLNYNEQFF
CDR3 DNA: TGCAGTGCTAGAGGTCCGACATTTTTAAACTACAATGAGCAGTTCTTC

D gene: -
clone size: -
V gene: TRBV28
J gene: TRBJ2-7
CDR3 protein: CASSSVGEDEQYF
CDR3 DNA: TGTGCCAGCAGTTCGGTAGGGGAAGACGAGCAGTACTTC

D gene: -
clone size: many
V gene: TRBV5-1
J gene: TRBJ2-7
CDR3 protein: CASSLWIRNSYEQYF
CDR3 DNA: TGCGCCAGCAGCTTGTGGATCAGGAACTCCTACGAGCAGTACTTC

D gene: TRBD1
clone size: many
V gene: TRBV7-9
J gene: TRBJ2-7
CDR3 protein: CASSSVRDRAFYEQYF
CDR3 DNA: TGTGCCAGCAGCTCCGTCCGGGACAGGGCCTTCTACGAGCAGTACTTC

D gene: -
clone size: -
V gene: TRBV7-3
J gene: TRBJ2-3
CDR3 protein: CASSRAHSTDTQYF
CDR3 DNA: TGTGCCAGCAGCCGAGCACACAGCACAGATACGCAGTATTTT

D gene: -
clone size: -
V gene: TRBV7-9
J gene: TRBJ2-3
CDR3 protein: CASSPYYLGATDTQYF
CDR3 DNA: TGTGCCAGCAGCCCGTACTATCTGGGGGCCACAGATACGCAGTATTTT

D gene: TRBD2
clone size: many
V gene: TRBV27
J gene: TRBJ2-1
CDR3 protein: CASNREGPPGYNEQFF
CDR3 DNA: TGTGCCAGCAATCGGGAGGGCCCACCTGGGTACAATGAGCAGTTCTTC

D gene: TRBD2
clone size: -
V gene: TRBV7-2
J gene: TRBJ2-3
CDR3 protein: CASSLSGRSTDTQYF
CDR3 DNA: TGTGCCAGCAGCTTGAGCGGGAGGAGCACAGATACGCAGTATTTT

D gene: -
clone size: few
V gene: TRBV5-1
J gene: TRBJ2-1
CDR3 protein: CASSSESSYNEQFF
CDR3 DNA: TGCGCCAGCAGCAGCGAGAGCTCCTACAATGAGCAGTTCTTC